A single sample is the source of the 8 T cell receptor beta chains below, sequenced in a study of blood T cell repertoires in COVID-19. Sequencing was performed with immunoSEQ multiplex PCR; in TCRdb, only in-frame clones are kept and a portion is missing. The sample comprises roughly 400,000 clones, roughly 92% of which are singletons, and 0.86% rests with the top ten. Input material: PBMCs or T cells enriched from blood (not recorded which). Receptor source: a woman in her thirties or forties who had been exposed to COVID-19.

This clone was seen only once. The V and J genes are TRBV30 and TRBJ1-5; no reliable D call. The CDR3 contains 15 residues. The germline V gene has CDR1 GTSNPN and CDR2 SVGIG (reference sequence). The ends were cut back, 0 bases at V and 0 bases at J, with 9 bases in the middle. CDR3 in amino acids: CAWSVDGNSNQPQHF. The CDR3 nucleotides read TGTGCCTGGAGTGTAGACGGGAATAGCAATCAGCCCCAGCATTTT.

At least ten counts were recorded for this clone. The chain joins TRBV3-1 (or the pseudogene TRBV3-2) to TRBJ2-7; TRBD1 aligns across 8 bases. Germline V CDR1 and CDR2: LGHDT, YNNKEL (reference sequence). V shed 0 bases, J shed 10 bases, and the junction held 5 bases outside the gene matches. The CDR3 covers 13 residues. The DNA of the CDR3 is TGTGCCAGCAGCCAAGATCGACAGGGGATACAGTACTTC. The encoded protein is CASSQDRQGIQYF.

This clone was counted once. This chain joins TRBV7-2 and TRBJ2-2; TRBD2 aligns across 8 bases. The germline V gene has CDR1 SGHTA and CDR2 FQGNSA. The CDR3 is made up of 14 amino acids. Losses at the gene ends were 3 bases for V and 4 bases for J; bases not matched to a gene: 1. The DNA of the CDR3 is TGTGCCAGCAGCTTGAGCGGGAGCACCGGGGAGCTGTTTTTT. Translated: CASSLSGSTGELFF.

This clone was observed a few times. The gene calls are TRBV10-2 and TRBJ1-2, with D unclear. This CDR3 spans 13 amino acids. V shed 2 bases and J shed 8 bases, with 12 bases lying between them. CDR1 is WSHSY and CDR2 is SAAADI in the germline V gene. In nucleotides, the CDR3 is TGCGCCAGCAGTGAGGGAGTGGTGGAAGGCTACACCTTC. Translated: CASSEGVVEGYTF.

There are a few counts of this clone. The chain carries TRBV27 and TRBJ1-1; D is perhaps TRBD1 (5 bases). The length of the CDR3 is 14 residues. Germline V gene sequence: CDR1 MNHEY, CDR2 SMNVEV (reference sequence). Trimming took 8 bases from V and 5 from J, leaving 18 bases between them. The CDR3 nucleotides are TGTGCCAGCTGTCTACGGGGGGGTGCGACTGAAGCTTTCTTT. Translating gives CASCLRGGATEAFF.

The genes are TRBV27 and TRBJ1-6, with 7 bases aligning to TRBD1. The V gene end was trimmed by 4 bases and the J gene end by 7 bases; junction bases not matched to a gene: 4. Looked up from germline, CDR1 is MNHEY and CDR2 is SMNVEV (reference sequence). CDR3 length: 14 residues. The CDR3 DNA sequence: TGTGCCAGCAGTTCCGGGACAGCGAATTCACCCCTCCACTTT. Translated, it gives CASSSGTANSPLHF.

The chain employs TRBV5-1 and TRBJ2-7; 7 bases agree with TRBD1. CDR1 SGHRS and CDR2 YFSETQ come from the germline V gene. The CDR3 is 16 residues long. V was clipped by 4 bases and J by 5 bases; unmatched bases: 15. CDR3 coding DNA: TGCGCCAGCAGCCCCTTCCTGACAGGGAAGAGAGACGAGCAGTACTTC. This encodes CASSPFLTGKRDEQYF.

The chain is built from TRBV27 and TRBJ1-6; D is ambiguous. This CDR3 is 15 amino acids long. The V end lost 6 bases, the J end lost 7 bases, and 16 bases lay between the germline ends. Germline CDR1 reads MNHEY; CDR2 reads SMNVEV (reference sequence). The CDR3, as DNA: TGTGCCAGCAGGAGGACGGGGAATCTCAATTCACCCCTCCACTTT. This gives the protein CASRRTGNLNSPLHF.